A selection of T cell receptor beta chains follows, all from one sample in a study of cytomegalovirus exposure and HLA in healthy donors. Assay used: immunoSEQ multiplex PCR; TCRdb lists only in-frame clones, some missing. This table holds under 200,000 clones, roughly 74% found once. Sequencing input: PBMCs. Receptors originate from a male donor in good health and CMV-seronegative. Both conserved end residues are trimmed from each CDR3.

V	J	CDR3
TRBV27	TRBJ2-1	ASSPSYNEQF
TRBV7-9	TRBJ1-5	ASSLGAEQPQH
TRBV6-6	TRBJ1-1	ASSKMDRSGREAF
TRBV7-9	TRBJ2-1	ASSPRGAGHNEQF
TRBV6-6	TRBJ2-2	ASSRGQGGTGELF
TRBV27	TRBJ1-2	ASSEHTNYGYT
TRBV11-3	TRBJ2-5	ASSTSGLQETQY
TRBV7-9	TRBJ1-3	ASSSQGSGNTIY
TRBV5-4	TRBJ2-5	ASSRQFQETQY
TRBV5-6	TRBJ1-2	ASSLADRRHGGYT
TRBV2	TRBJ2-7	ASRFRGSGHEQY
TRBV6-5	TRBJ2-3	ASSYSYGQGTDTQY
TRBV5-6	TRBJ2-7	ASSSPFEDRY
TRBV7-2	TRBJ2-1	ASSPRDRGNNEQF
TRBV2	TRBJ2-7	ASRGVAGGLEQY
TRBV27	TRBJ1-2	ASSSGIYGYT
TRBV5-1	TRBJ2-7	ASSPTSGSFYEQY
TRBV6-4	TRBJ2-1	ASSPTRALAGGMGEQF
TRBV29-1	TRBJ1-4	SVTPRAGAEKLF
TRBV7-2	TRBJ2-1	ASRYGGGNEQF
TRBV2	TRBJ1-5	ASSPQRVQPQH
TRBV6-5	TRBJ2-7	ASSYQAGTGAAEQY